The T cell receptor beta chain described here comes from a study of T cells in Graves' hyperthyroidism and ophthalmopathy. Study-wide results and limits: Most thyroid clonotypes expanded above 0.001 were also detected in blood.

Amplification of TCR beta CDR3 regions was performed using RNA transcripts as template. HTBI primers were the set used in a first-round RT-PCR of the TCR CDR3. TCRdb re-called the multiplex PCR reads through MiXCR, storing one row per CDR3 protein. The sample has a few hundred thousand distinct CDR3 sequences; more than 20% are singletons. Germline V gives CDR1 GTSNPN, CDR2 SVGIG (reference sequence). CDR3 length: 14 amino acids. Remarks on this clonotype: Its specificity is unknown. The junction differs from germline at one of its ends, possibly a read error.

The chain has TRBV30 and TRBJ2-4; the D is unclear. The specimen was blood. This clonotype originated in a man between 18 and 35 years old with Graves' hyperthyroidism. The CDR3 nucleotides read TGTGCCTGGACTGAAGGTTTAGCCAAAAACATTCAGCACTTC. It encodes CAWTEGLAKNIQHF.